This T cell receptor beta chain comes out of a study of blood T cell repertoires in COVID-19. Study-wide background: The origin of the acute and convalescent COVID-19 samples was the United States, Italy and Spain.

The CDR3 totals 13 residues. CDR1 is MNHEY and CDR2 is SMNVEV in the germline V gene (reference sequence). Trimming left V 0 bases short and J 7 bases short, with 7 bases between. Study members were between about 18 and 95 years old and lived in fewer than 30 US regions. Libraries were prepared by immunoSEQ multiplex PCR; TCRdb keeps only in-frame clonotypes and omits some of them. This sample has approximately 300,000 clones; roughly 85% occur once, and the top ten carry around 1.9%. V and J are TRBV27 and TRBJ2-1; unclear D gene. The origin of this receptor is a woman aged 25 to 39 who had been exposed to COVID-19. What was sequenced was PBMCs or T cells enriched from blood (not recorded which). The CDR3 protein is CASSLSIDNEQFF. DNA for the CDR3: TGTGCCAGCAGTTTATCAATAGATAATGAGCAGTTCTTC.